These T cell receptor beta chains were read from a single sample in a study of cytomegalovirus exposure and HLA in healthy donors. Clones were read by immunoSEQ multiplex PCR, and TCRdb kept only the in-frame ones, dropping some. The sample yields around 64,000 clones, approximately 85% seen once. Sequencing input: PBMCs. Every receptor here comes from a female donor in good health and CMV-seronegative. Each CDR3 is given with its conserved first and last residue. The D gene is left open where the match is weak. Size is omitted from some rows. Given values are once, few, many or a class for expanded clones.

TRBV2	TRBJ2-5	NA	NA	CASSKDYQETQYF	TGTGCCAGCAGTAAAGACTACCAAGAGACCCAGTACTTC
TRBV19	TRBJ2-4	NA	once	CASGGGEIAKNIQYF	TGTGCCAGTGGGGGCGGCGAAATAGCCAAAAACATTCAGTACTTC
TRBV19	TRBJ2-7	TRBD2	few	CASSPLAGSYEQYF	TGTGCCAGTAGTCCACTAGCGGGATCCTACGAGCAGTACTTC
TRBV11-3	TRBJ2-1	TRBD1	NA	CASSLDQGGTGSGNEQFF	TGTGCCAGCAGCTTAGATCAAGGTGGGACAGGCTCGGGGAATGAGCAGTTCTTC
TRBV27	TRBJ1-1	TRBD1	NA	CASSLSRGNEAFF	TGTGCCAGCAGTTTGAGCAGGGGGAATGAAGCTTTCTTT
TRBV28	TRBJ1-1	NA	NA	CASSLIVNSEAFF	TGTGCCAGCAGTTTAATTGTGAACAGTGAAGCTTTCTTT
TRBV5-5	TRBJ2-3	TRBD2	NA	CASSAGGTDTQYF	TGTGCCAGCAGTGCGGGAGGGACGGATACGCAGTATTTT
TRBV4-3	TRBJ2-2	NA	NA	CASSQVGSRGTGELFF	TGCGCCAGCAGCCAAGTCGGGAGCCGGGGCACCGGGGAGCTGTTTTTT
TRBV7-2	TRBJ1-6	TRBD1	NA	CASRLGTGRGSPLHF	TGTGCCAGCAGACTCGGGACAGGGAGAGGGTCACCCCTCCACTTT
TRBV11-2	TRBJ2-7	TRBD1	NA	CASSPRGTGTYEQYF	TGTGCCAGCAGCCCCCGGGGGACAGGGACCTACGAGCAGTACTTC
TRBV10-2	TRBJ2-2	TRBD2	NA	CASSERGLAAGELFF	TGCGCCAGCAGTGAGCGTGGACTAGCCGCCGGGGAGCTGTTTTTT
TRBV6-6	TRBJ2-3	NA	once	CASRGGGAMPDTQYF	TGTGCCAGCAGGGGAGGGGGGGCCATGCCAGATACGCAGTATTTT
TRBV2	TRBJ2-5	NA	NA	CASSEDGGEQETQYF	TGTGCCAGCAGTGAAGATGGTGGGGAGCAAGAGACCCAGTACTTC
TRBV6-5	TRBJ2-1	NA	NA	CASSYEAGNYNEQFF	TGTGCCAGCAGTTACGAAGCGGGCAACTACAATGAGCAGTTCTTC
TRBV6-5	TRBJ1-1	NA	NA	CASSYSTDLNTEAFF	TGTGCCAGCAGTTACTCGACAGATCTGAACACTGAAGCTTTCTTT
TRBV19	TRBJ2-7	NA	NA	CASKSDEQYF	TGTGCCAGTAAATCCGACGAGCAGTACTTC
TRBV25-1	TRBJ2-5	NA	few	CASSDRETQYF	TGTGCCAGCAGTGACAGGGAGACCCAGTACTTC
TRBV18	TRBJ1-5	TRBD1	few	CASSQDRDDQPQHF	TGTGCCAGCTCCCAAGACAGGGATGATCAGCCCCAGCATTTT
TRBV4-3	TRBJ2-5	TRBD1	NA	CASSQGGRTGRETQYF	TGCGCCAGCAGCCAAGGAGGGAGGACAGGGCGGGAGACCCAGTACTTC
TRBV27	TRBJ2-1	NA	few	CASASSSGNEQFF	TGTGCCTCCGCCAGTTCCTCAGGCAATGAGCAGTTCTTC
TRBV6-5	TRBJ1-1	NA	few	CASSYSPGRGEAFF	TGTGCCAGCAGTTACAGTCCGGGCCGGGGTGAAGCTTTCTTT
TRBV28	TRBJ1-1	NA	NA	CASSLGWTEAFF	TGTGCCAGCAGTTTAGGCTGGACTGAAGCTTTCTTT
TRBV13	TRBJ1-1	TRBD1	NA	CASSFNRGGTEAFF	TGTGCCAGCAGCTTCAACAGGGGTGGCACTGAAGCTTTCTTT
TRBV18	TRBJ1-1	TRBD1	NA	CASSPRDRNTEAFF	TGTGCCAGCTCACCCCGGGACAGGAACACTGAAGCTTTCTTT
TRBV6-5	TRBJ1-1	TRBD1	NA	CASSYLDRGYTEAFF	TGTGCCAGCAGTTACCTGGACAGGGGTTACACTGAAGCTTTCTTT